Below, 9 T cell receptor beta chains from the same sample are listed, as sequenced in a study of T cell responses to AZD1222 COVID-19 vaccine. Sequencing used immunoSEQ multiplex PCR; TCRdb keeps in-frame clones, though not all of them. The sample shows about 170,000 clones, around 90% of them seen only once. Sequencing was performed on peripheral blood, taken 28 days after the second AZD1222 dose. These receptors were obtained from an adult who received the AZD1222 COVID-19 vaccine.

The V call is TRBV12-3 or TRBV12-4, the J call TRBJ2-7; 7 bases line up with TRBD1. V was pared by 8 bases and J by 6 bases, with 4 bases of the junction left unmatched. CDR3 length: 11 residues. The CDR3 region is CASRQGGEQYF. The CDR3 DNA reads TGTGCCAGCCGACAGGGTGGCGAGCAGTACTTC.

The CDR3 nucleotides are TGCGCCAGCAGCTCCGGACAGGGCAAAGCTTTCTTT. Translation: CASSSGQGKAFF. The V gene is TRBV5-1, the J gene TRBJ1-1, with 8 nucleotides matching TRBD1. V gave up 3 bases and J gave up 9 bases; unmatched junction bases: 4. Germline CDR1 is SGHRS and CDR2 is YFSETQ. The CDR3 sequence is 12 residues long.

This sequence joins TRBV5-8 and TRBJ1-5; D gene ambiguous. Trimming removed 1 base at V and 6 bases at J, with 8 bases between. The CDR3 length is 13 residues. The germline V gene encodes CDR1 SGHTS and CDR2 YDEGEE. CDR3 amino acids: CASSLYNAQPQHF. CDR3 in DNA: TGTGCCAGCAGCTTGTATAATGCTCAGCCCCAGCATTTT.

This chain joins TRBV6-5 and TRBJ1-1, with a weak D call TRBD1 (6 bases). Trimming removed 7 bases at V and 4 bases at J, with 13 bases between. The CDR3 loop spans 13 amino acids. Germline assignment: CDR1 MNHEY and CDR2 SVGAGI. CDR3 sequence: CASTKTGGTEAFF. Written as DNA, the CDR3 is TGTGCCAGCACTAAGACAGGAGGCACTGAAGCTTTCTTT.

The chain joins TRBV29-1 to TRBJ2-2; 7 bases line up with TRBD1. CDR1 is SQVTM, CDR2 ANQGSEA, per germline. This CDR3 is 12 amino acids long. With V trimmed by 4 bases and J by 9 bases, 5 bases remained unmatched. CDR3 nucleotides: TGCAGCGTTGCGAGACAGGGCAGGGAGCTGTTTTTT. Amino acid sequence: CSVARQGRELFF.

The chain carries TRBV4-1 and TRBJ1-6; TRBD1 matches 7 bases. The V and J ends lost 3 bases and 3 bases, in that order; junction bases with no gene match: 2. This CDR3 contains 15 residues. Germline-derived CDR1 and CDR2 are MGHRA and YSYEKL. The CDR3 DNA follows: TGCGCCAGCAGCCAGGGGACAGTCTATAATTCACCCCTCCACTTT. Translating it yields CASSQGTVYNSPLHF.

The gene calls are TRBV19 and TRBJ1-5; D is possibly TRBD1 (5 bases). The CDR3 sequence is 15 residues long. CDR1 and CDR2 from the germline V gene are LNHDA and SQIVND (reference sequence). The V gene lost 1 base and the J gene lost 4 bases, with 11 bases spanning the gap. In DNA form, the CDR3 reads TGTGCCAGTAGTATAGTCCAGGGAGGGAATCAGCCCCAGCATTTT. Protein product: CASSIVQGGNQPQHF. Looking up the rest from reference TRBV19 and TRBJ1-5 gives the full variable domain: DGGITQSPKYLFRKEGQNVTLSCEQNLNHDAMYWYRQDPGQGLRLIYYSQIVNDFQKGDIAEGYSVSREKKESFPLTVTSAQKNPTAFYLCASSIVQGGNQPQHFGDGTRLSIL.

This rearrangement joins TRBV3-1 (or the pseudogene TRBV3-2) to TRBJ2-2; no firm D call. Germline loops: CDR1 LGHDT, CDR2 YNNKEL (reference sequence). Between the trimmed V and J ends, which lost 4 bases and 5 bases, there was a span of 2 bases. The length of the CDR3 is 11 residues. The CDR3 is CASSRTGELFF. For the CDR3, the DNA is TGTGCCAGCAGCCGAACCGGGGAGCTGTTTTTT.

The V gene is TRBV6-6, the J gene TRBJ1-2; D possibly corresponds to TRBD1 (5 bases). The V and J ends lost 0 bases and 5 bases respectively, with 16 bases between them. Looked up from germline, CDR1 is MNHNY and CDR2 is SVGAGI (reference sequence). The CDR3 is 16 amino acids. CDR3 sequence (DNA): TGTGCCAGCAGTTACTCCGGTGGGGGGGGAACGTATGGCTACACCTTC. It translates to CASSYSGGGGTYGYTF.